This is a list of T cell receptor beta chains from one sample in a study of blood T cells in healthy people across ages. Via MiXCR, TCRdb re-called the 5' RACE reads, giving one row per CDR3 protein. The table lists fewer than 1,000,000 distinct CDR3 sequences, approximately 44% of them singletons. Sequencing was done on a sample of blood. The receptors were sampled from a man aged 55 to 70 in good health. Each CDR3 is given with its conserved first and last residue. The order of the fields is V gene, D gene, J gene, clone size, CDR3 protein, CDR3 DNA. The D gene is left open where the match is weak. Only part of the rows carry a size: once, few, many, or a class if the clone is expanded.

TRBV10-3,NA,TRBJ2-1,NA,CAISVGRPSSYNEQFF,TGTGCCATCAGTGTAGGGCGACCGAGCTCCTACAATGAGCAGTTCTTC
TRBV20-1,NA,TRBJ2-6,NA,CSARRVGSLSSGANVLTF,TGCAGTGCTAGAAGGGTGGGCAGTTTGAGCTCTGGGGCCAACGTCCTGACTTTC
TRBV2,NA,TRBJ2-7,NA,CASSGLKTYEQYF,TGTGCCAGCTCCGGACTCAAGACCTACGAGCAGTACTTC
TRBV12-3/TRBV12-4,NA,TRBJ2-5,NA,CASSTEEETQYF,TGTGCCAGCAGCACAGAAGAAGAGACCCAGTACTTC
TRBV25-1,NA,TRBJ2-7,NA,CASSEFRGSSYEQYF,TGTGCCAGCAGTGAATTTAGGGGGAGCTCCTACGAGCAGTACTTC
TRBV4-3,TRBD1,TRBJ1-4,NA,CASSRAGQANEKLFF,TGCGCCAGCAGCCGCGCGGGACAGGCTAATGAAAAACTGTTTTTT
TRBV30,NA,TRBJ2-3,few,CAWSSGGLTDTQYF,TGTGCCTGGAGCTCCGGGGGCCTAACAGATACGCAGTATTTT
TRBV12-3/TRBV12-4,TRBD2,TRBJ2-1,NA,CASSLIAGASNEQFF,TGTGCCAGCAGTTTAATAGCGGGGGCTAGCAATGAGCAGTTCTTC
TRBV9,NA,TRBJ2-3,once,CASSELEYTDTQYF,TGTGCCAGCAGCGAGTTAGAATACACAGATACGCAGTATTTT
TRBV30,TRBD2,TRBJ2-7,NA,CAWSGLAGGSAYEQYF,TGTGCCTGGAGTGGTCTAGCGGGGGGGTCTGCCTACGAGCAGTACTTC
TRBV2,TRBD2,TRBJ2-7,few,CASSGSGAGDSYEQYF,TGTGCCAGCAGCGGGAGTGGTGCGGGGGACTCCTACGAGCAGTACTTC
TRBV27,NA,TRBJ1-2,NA,CASSLSQGKGGYGYTF,TGTGCCAGCAGTTTATCACAGGGAAAAGGGGGCTATGGCTACACCTTC
TRBV5-1,NA,TRBJ2-2,NA,CASSLEGGALNTGELFF,TGCGCCAGCAGCTTGGAAGGCGGGGCCCTTAACACCGGGGAGCTGTTTTTT
TRBV5-1,NA,TRBJ1-6,NA,CASTTVQGNSPLHF,TGCGCCAGCACCACTGTGCAGGGAAATTCACCCCTCCACTTT
TRBV28,TRBD1,TRBJ1-5,NA,CASSSGQGDGQPQHF,TGTGCCAGCAGTTCGGGACAGGGAGACGGTCAGCCCCAGCATTTT
TRBV7-2,NA,TRBJ2-1,few,CASSDRRSYNEQFF,TGTGCCAGCTCTGACAGGAGATCCTACAATGAGCAGTTCTTC
TRBV29-1,NA,TRBJ1-2,NA,CSVTSGRIGYTF,TGCAGCGTTACTTCCGGGAGAATTGGCTACACCTTC
TRBV16,TRBD1,TRBJ2-3,NA,CASSHRTGDTQYF,TGTGCCAGCAGCCACCGGACAGGAGATACGCAGTATTTT
TRBV13,TRBD1,TRBJ2-3,few,CASSINRGGSTDTQYF,TGTGCCAGCAGCATCAACAGGGGTGGGAGCACAGATACGCAGTATTTT
TRBV18,NA,TRBJ1-2,few,CASSPRLTGGYGYTF,TGTGCCAGCTCACCACGTTTGACTGGGGGCTATGGCTACACCTTC
TRBV10-3,NA,TRBJ2-7,NA,CASREGAQSEQYF,TGTGCCTCAAGGGAGGGGGCGCAGTCCGAGCAGTACTTC
TRBV4-3,NA,TRBJ2-3,NA,CASSQDLQSTDTQYF,TGCGCCAGCAGCCAAGATCTCCAGTCCACAGATACGCAGTATTTT
TRBV5-1,TRBD1,TRBJ2-3,NA,CASSLGPRQGITDTQYF,TGCGCCAGCAGCTTGGGTCCGAGACAGGGTATCACAGATACGCAGTATTTT
TRBV13,NA,TRBJ2-3,once,CASSSGQPPYTDTQYF,TGTGCCAGCAGCTCCGGACAGCCGCCCTACACAGATACGCAGTATTTT
TRBV7-2,NA,TRBJ2-7,NA,CASSLKGGVPYEQYF,TGTGCCAGCAGCTTAAAAGGCGGGGTTCCCTACGAGCAGTACTTC
TRBV10-3,NA,TRBJ2-3,NA,CATSAAGTDTQYF,TGTGCCACCAGTGCTGCCGGCACAGATACGCAGTATTTT
TRBV7-6,NA,TRBJ2-5,few,CASSPSWRDGETQYF,TGTGCCAGCAGCCCCTCATGGCGCGATGGAGAGACCCAGTACTTC
TRBV28,NA,TRBJ2-7,few,CASSSAVSTQYF,TGTGCCAGCAGTTCCGCAGTCAGCACCCAGTACTTC
TRBV27,NA,TRBJ1-2,NA,CASSSQVNYGYTF,TGTGCCAGCAGTTCCCAAGTGAACTATGGCTACACCTTC
TRBV25-1,NA,TRBJ2-1,few,CASRGTGLSNEQFF,TGTGCCAGCAGGGGCACCGGGCTATCCAATGAGCAGTTCTTC
TRBV27,TRBD2,TRBJ2-5,NA,CASSTRTSGALETQYF,TGTGCCAGCAGTACAAGGACTAGCGGGGCGCTGGAAACCCAGTACTTC
TRBV7-2,TRBD1,TRBJ2-2,NA,CASSLVSLLGQGDTGELFF,TGTGCCAGCAGCTTAGTCTCTCTTTTGGGACAGGGAGACACCGGGGAGCTGTTTTTT
TRBV30,NA,TRBJ2-5,NA,CAWSTLGETQYF,TGTGCCTGGAGCACCCTAGGGGAGACCCAGTACTTC
TRBV10-3,NA,TRBJ2-7,NA,CAISESSQGTVGEQYF,TGTGCCATCAGTGAGTCAAGTCAGGGGACGGTGGGCGAGCAGTACTTC
TRBV12-3/TRBV12-4,NA,TRBJ1-2,NA,CTSSFALRPRVENNYGYTF,TGTACCAGCAGTTTCGCTCTTAGGCCGAGGGTAGAGAACAACTATGGTTACACCTTC
TRBV11-2,NA,TRBJ2-5,NA,CASRRNGQETQYF,TGTGCCAGCAGGCGGAACGGGCAAGAGACCCAGTACTTC
TRBV12-3/TRBV12-4,NA,TRBJ2-3,NA,CASSLAGVTDTQYF,TGTGCCAGCAGTTTAGCGGGGGTCACAGATACGCAGTATTTT
TRBV27,NA,TRBJ2-3,few,CASSPLGLTTDTQYF,TGTGCCAGCAGTCCGCTGGGGCTTACCACAGATACGCAGTATTTT
TRBV28,NA,TRBJ2-1,NA,CASSLRGYEQFF,TGTGCCAGCAGCCTCCGGGGCTATGAGCAGTTCTTC
TRBV19,NA,TRBJ2-3,NA,CASTKKGGANTDTQYF,TGTGCCAGCACGAAGAAGGGGGGGGCCAATACAGATACGCAGTATTTT
TRBV7-8,NA,TRBJ2-1,NA,CASSWSNHGGGEQFF,TGTGCCAGCAGCTGGTCTAATCACGGGGGAGGTGAGCAGTTCTTC
TRBV7-9,NA,TRBJ2-6,few,CASSLVLGERSGANVLTF,TGTGCCAGCAGCTTAGTATTGGGAGAGCGCTCTGGGGCCAACGTCCTGACTTTC
TRBV12-3/TRBV12-4,NA,TRBJ1-4,NA,CASSPGTQTGEKLFF,TGTGCCAGCAGTCCCGGGACCCAGACGGGTGAAAAACTGTTTTTT
TRBV7-9,TRBD2,TRBJ2-2,NA,CASPAGGLAVPGELFF,TGTGCCAGCCCCGCGGGGGGACTAGCGGTGCCCGGGGAGCTGTTTTTT
TRBV27,TRBD1,TRBJ1-5,NA,CASSMGQNQPQHF,TGTGCCAGCAGTATGGGACAGAATCAGCCCCAGCATTTT
TRBV12-3/TRBV12-4,TRBD1,TRBJ1-5,NA,CACSLRTGEQPQHF,TGTGCCTGCAGTCTGCGGACAGGGGAACAGCCCCAGCATTTT
TRBV6-1,NA,TRBJ2-2,few,CASILASNTGELFF,TGTGCCAGCATCCTAGCGTCGAACACCGGGGAGCTGTTTTTT
TRBV28,TRBD1,TRBJ2-7,NA,CAIGQGWNEQYF,TGTGCCATCGGACAGGGGTGGAATGAGCAGTACTTC